This T cell receptor (beta chain) was observed in a study of T cells in Graves' hyperthyroidism and ophthalmopathy (dated by TCRdb to about 2019). Regarding the research as a whole: Peripheral blood was collected at initial diagnosis, before any treatment. A discovery cohort of about a hundred patients, about 40 with Graves' ophthalmopathy and about 58 with stable Graves' hyperthyroidism, was used to find distinguishing TCR V-J signatures. Whether ophthalmopathy could be predicted prospectively was tested in an independent validation cohort made up of roughly 20 hyperthyroidism patients plus 17 patients who later progressed to ophthalmopathy. The 95 to 100 discovery patients were randomly divided into training and test sets at a 7:3 ratio. In addition, the study compared T-cell repertoires in thyroid tissue and in blood from six Graves' hyperthyroidism patients. Once sampling was done, hyperthyroidism patients were given methimazole at a starting dose of 30 mg daily, whereas ophthalmopathy patients were given high-dose intravenous methylprednisolone. The paper reports TCR Vbeta CDR3 sequencing of approximately 140 peripheral blood samples: over 40 ophthalmopathy, 75 to 80 hyperthyroidism and around 17 progressor patients.

The TCR beta CDR3 regions were amplified from RNA transcripts. The first round of RT-PCR for the TCR CDR3 was performed with the HTBI primer set and the Qiagen OneStep RT-PCR kit. The libraries were constructed in a second round of multiplex PCR and then size-selected and purified. Libraries were sequenced paired-end with 100 bp reads on an Illumina HiSeq2000. Regarding the original processing steps: SOAPnuke was used to process the raw data, throwing out any read that contained adapters or uncalled bases, had a mean Phred below 15, or lacked an exact constant-primer or identifier match. COPE v1.2.5 was used to merge the high-quality paired reads, and each unique nucleotide sequence was defined as a clonotype. MiTCR v1.1 was used to align the clonotypes against IMGT TRBV, TRBD and TRBJ reference segments. The analysis was restricted to V-J combinations with a frequency above 0.0001, which together covered over 99% of the repertoires. The TCS score was defined as the ratio of F50 (clonal expansion) to E x V (chaos), calculated using BLOSUM62-based TCRdist between CDR3 peptides within each V-J. Welch's t-statistics and random forest reduced roughly 530 V-J features to 10 to 15, which were used in a naive Bayes classifier (R e1071). TCRdb passed the public sequencing reads through fastp at Q25 and MiXCR, retaining productive beta sequences. All rows with the same CDR3 protein become a single entry with the most common DNA and genes. In this record, the V and J calls reflect TCRdb's handling and not the investigators' own analysis. Present in this sample are under 800,000 distinct CDR3 sequences, 12% to 15% of which were seen just once. The ten largest clones take up about 10% of the sample.

Per the germline V gene, MNHNS is the CDR1 and SASEGT is the CDR2. Here V drops 3 bases and J drops 0 bases, and the junction holds 2 bases not matched to any gene. Its CDR3 holds 15 amino acids, cysteine through phenylalanine. Only the CDR3 part of the read is kept: 45 bases, read in frame from the first base. Stable Graves' hyperthyroidism was defined as the absence of progression to ophthalmopathy over 18 months of follow-up. The hyperthyroidism patients were between 18 and 65 years old and newly diagnosed, with a disease duration of less than 2 months. The study excluded patients with uncontrolled infections, other autoimmune diseases, pregnancy or lactation. Diagnoses were established on the basis of clinical symptoms, serum thyroxine and TRAb, thyroid ultrasound, and orbital computed tomography. PBMCs were separated from roughly 9.3 ml of fresh peripheral blood using Ficoll-Paque density gradient centrifugation. Trizol reagent was used to extract total RNA, and RNA quality was then checked on an Agilent 2100 Bioanalyzer.

Ten or more counts support this clonotype. What this receptor recognizes is not known. Base qualities are not at hand, and no much larger clone is one base apart. Study-wide findings and limitations: During validation, the model predicted progression to ophthalmopathy a median of about 6.5 months ahead of onset, with just under 71% sensitivity and 72% to 80% specificity. Most expanded thyroid clonotypes (frequency above 0.001) were also detected in blood, suggesting blood repertoires may reflect thyroid immune responses. No statistical method was used to set the sample size in advance, and investigators knew the group allocation. In cross-validation, a model built on a 13 V-J signature told ophthalmopathy apart from stable hyperthyroidism with approximately 90% sensitivity and about 81% specificity, and in testing the same model reached 80%/75%.

The sequence joins TRBV6-1 to TRBJ2-3; 8 bases in the junction line up with TRBD1. This TCR derives from a woman under 30 with Graves' hyperthyroidism. Sample: blood. CDR3 loop: CASSDRGQSTDTQYF. The base sequence is TGTGCCAGCAGTGACAGGGGGCAGAGCACAGATACGCAGTATTTT.